Below are 18 T cell receptor beta chains sequenced from a single sample in a study of beta chain features in type 1 diabetes. The authors reverse transcribed all of the isolated RNA, so sequencing captured expressed TCRB transcripts. The method was immunoSEQ multiplex PCR; TCRdb's version includes in-frame clones alone and lacks a portion of them. The sample has about 900,000 clones; 17% are singletons. Sequenced material: naive CD4+ T cells from blood. The receptors originated from a woman aged 18-30 years in good health.

The CDR3 coding sequence is TGTGCCAGCAAACGATGGAGACACTACACCGGGGAGCTGTTTTTT. This sequence encodes CASKRWRHYTGELFF. This chain connects TRBV6-1 to TRBJ2-2; D not certain. The ends were cut back, 7 bases at V and 3 bases at J, with 15 bases in the middle. Germline V gene lookup returns CDR1 MNHNS and CDR2 SASEGT. The CDR3 consists of 15 residues.

This clone was seen a few times. CDR3 protein: CSVAYRQTRQGYTF. CDR3 sequence (DNA): TGCAGCGTTGCTTACCGCCAGACCCGCCAGGGCTACACCTTC. This chain connects TRBV29-1 to TRBJ1-2; no definite D call. The germline gives CDR1 SQVTM, CDR2 ANQGSEA. The CDR3 length is 14 residues. Between the trimmed V and J ends, which lost 4 bases and 8 bases, there was a span of 20 bases.

This clone appeared a few times. The chain recombines TRBV7-9 with TRBJ2-1, with D perhaps TRBD2 (7 bases). The CDR3 length is 15 residues. V was trimmed by 7 bases and J by 4 bases, leaving 17 bases between them. Germline CDR1 reads SEHNR; CDR2 reads FQNEAQ (reference sequence). CDR3 region: CASTQQGAGYNEQFF. CDR3 nucleotides: TGTGCCAGCACTCAACAGGGAGCGGGATACAATGAGCAGTTCTTC.

Concerning this clone: Germline is not matched at one junction end, which may reflect a read error. The CDR3 region has the DNA TGTGCCAGCAGTTCAGGTCCCAATCAGCCCCAGCATTTT. It translates to CASSSGPNQPQHF. This chain links TRBV10-3 with TRBJ1-5, with D hard to call. Germline-derived CDR1 and CDR2 are ENHRY and SYGVKD. The CDR3 has 13 amino acids.

There are a few counts of this clone. The V and J genes are TRBV19 and TRBJ2-1; 11 bases line up with TRBD2. The CDR3 runs to 13 residues. CDR1 and CDR2 from the germline V gene are LNHDA and SQIVND (reference sequence). V shed 6 bases and J 7 bases; nucleotides not matched to a gene: 2. This CDR3 is CASRVAGGNEQFF. The DNA of the CDR3 is TGTGCCAGTAGGGTAGCGGGAGGGAATGAGCAGTTCTTC.

This clone was seen more than once but under ten times. The chain uses TRBV6-5 and TRBJ2-1, with D perhaps matching TRBD2 (5 bases). Germline assignment: CDR1 MNHEY and CDR2 SVGAGI. The V end lost 6 bases, the J end lost 1 base, and 13 bases lay between the germline ends. There are 15 residues in the CDR3. CDR3 DNA sequence: TGTGCCAGCAGCCGCTGGGCGGGTTCCTACAATGAGCAGTTCTTC. This codes for CASSRWAGSYNEQFF.

A word on this clone: At the DNA level, this CDR3 is encoded by other sequences in the same sample as well. The rearrangement joins TRBV7-2 to TRBJ2-5, with 9 bases that match TRBD1. CDR3 size: 14 residues. Losses at the gene ends were 4 bases for V and 2 bases for J; bases not matched to a gene: 2. CDR1 SGHTA and CDR2 FQGNSA come from the germline V gene. In nucleotides, the CDR3 is TGTGCCAGCAGCTCGGGACAGGGACAAGAGACCCAGTACTTC. Translating it yields CASSSGQGQETQYF.

There are a few counts of this clone. The chain joins TRBV19 to TRBJ1-5; 9 nucleotides line up with TRBD1. Germline-derived CDR1 and CDR2 are LNHDA and SQIVND (reference sequence). The V and J ends lost 6 bases and 9 bases, in that order; junction bases with no gene match: 15. The CDR3 totals 16 residues. The CDR3 DNA sequence: TGTGCCAGTAGCATTCCGGGACAGGGCCCCGGGTGGCCCCAGCATTTT. The encoded protein is CASSIPGQGPGWPQHF.

In its sample, this clone was seen once. The chain uses TRBV7-2 and TRBJ2-7; possible D gene TRBD2, 6 bases. This CDR3 has 18 amino acids. V lost 3 bases and J lost 4, with 25 bases in between. Germline CDR1 is SGHTA and CDR2 is FQGNSA. Here the CDR3 reads CASSLRRLERAPGYEQYF. The CDR3 coding sequence is TGTGCCAGCAGCTTGAGGCGCCTAGAGCGGGCGCCGGGGTACGAGCAGTACTTC.

The chain has TRBV6-5 and TRBJ2-7; 7 bases are shared with TRBD2. In germline, CDR1 is MNHEY, CDR2 SVGAGI. V lost 2 bases to trimming and J lost 4 bases; unmatched junction nucleotides: 11. CDR3 length: 16 amino acids. The chain's CDR3 is CASSYTAAGVGYEQYF. As DNA, the CDR3 is TGTGCCAGCAGTTACACCGCTGCGGGAGTGGGTTACGAGCAGTACTTC.

The CDR3 sequence is CASSLAGGPMYEQYF. The CDR3 DNA sequence: TGTGCCAGCAGCTTAGCGGGGGGGCCTATGTACGAGCAGTACTTC. The V call is TRBV7-2, the J call TRBJ2-7, with a weak D call TRBD2 (7 bases). The CDR3 extends over 15 amino acids. Germline V gene lookup returns CDR1 SGHTA and CDR2 FQGNSA. Between the trimmed V and J ends, which lost 0 bases and 4 bases, there was a span of 13 bases.

The V and J genes are TRBV7-2 and TRBJ2-3; D possibly corresponds to TRBD2 (5 bases). The V end lost 11 bases, the J end lost 2 bases, and 20 bases lay between the germline ends. CDR3 length: 15 amino acids. The germline CDR1 and CDR2 sequences are SGHTA and FQGNSA. CDR3: CAFREFPKPTDTQYF. In nucleotides, the CDR3 is TGTGCCTTTCGGGAATTTCCAAAACCCACAGATACGCAGTATTTT. The whole variable domain, filled in from reference TRBV7-2 and TRBJ2-3, reads GAGVSQSPSNKVTEKGKDVELRCDPISGHTALYWYRQSLGQGLEFLIYFQGNSAPDKSGLPSDRFSAERTGGSVSTLTIQRTQQEDSAVYLCAFREFPKPTDTQYFGPGTRLTVL.

This clone showed up just a few times. This rearrangement joins TRBV4-2 to TRBJ2-5; possible D gene TRBD2, 6 bases. The CDR3 consists of 17 residues. Germline CDR1 and CDR2: LGHNA and YNFKEQ. V dropped 1 base and J dropped 3 bases, with 18 bases sitting between them. In DNA form, the CDR3 reads TGTGCCAGCAGCCAAGTCATATCCAGGACTACCAAAGAGACCCAGTACTTC. Its translation: CASSQVISRTTKETQYF.

This clone was seen a few times. V is TRBV10-3 and J is TRBJ2-7; 8 nucleotides match TRBD2. The CDR3 is 16 residues long. After removal of 8 bases from V and 2 bases from J, the junction contained 14 bases not matched to a gene. Per the germline V gene, CDR1 is ENHRY and CDR2 is SYGVKD. CDR3 DNA sequence: TGTGCCATCGGTGGTTATACGCGGGAGGTAACCTACGAGCAGTACTTC. The encoded protein is CAIGGYTREVTYEQYF.

The chain employs TRBV6-6 and TRBJ2-7; D assignment may be TRBD1 or TRBD2 (5 bases each). This CDR3 contains 13 residues. Germline loops: CDR1 MNHNY, CDR2 SVGAGI (reference sequence). Trimming stripped 4 bases from V and 2 bases from J, with 9 bases between. The CDR3 DNA reads TGTGCCAGCAGTTTCGTGGGGGCCTACGAGCAGTACTTC. Its protein is CASSFVGAYEQYF.

V and J are TRBV28 and TRBJ2-1; 10 bases map to TRBD2. The trim removed 7 bases at V and 5 bases at J, leaving 11 bases unmatched. This CDR3 comprises 16 residues. Germline loops: CDR1 MDHEN, CDR2 SYDVKM. CDR3 protein: CASNDRRTSGHNEQFF. CDR3 DNA sequence: TGTGCCAGCAATGATCGGAGGACTAGCGGCCACAATGAGCAGTTCTTC. The whole variable domain, filled in from reference TRBV28 and TRBJ2-1, reads DVKVTQSSRYLVKRTGEKVFLECVQDMDHENMFWYRQDPGLGLRLIYFSYDVKMKEKGDIPEGYSVSREKKERFSLILESASTNQTSMYLCASNDRRTSGHNEQFFGPGTRLTVL.

This chain connects TRBV7-3 to TRBJ2-2, with TRBD2 matching 8 bases. The V gene end was trimmed by 5 bases and the J gene end by 5 bases; junction bases not matched to a gene: 7. Germline V CDR1 and CDR2: SGHTA, FQGTGA. The CDR3 runs to 15 residues. The CDR3 sequence is CASSLTGTRTGELFF. CDR3 bases: TGTGCCAGCAGCCTTACCGGGACTAGGACCGGGGAGCTGTTTTTT.

This clone came up a few times. The V gene is TRBV7-2, the J gene TRBJ2-7, with unresolved D. Deletions cut 5 bases from V and 5 bases from J, with 7 bases between. This CDR3 region has 11 residues. Per the germline V gene, CDR1 is SGHTA and CDR2 is FQGNSA. The CDR3 is CASSPRDEQYF. The CDR3 nucleotides read TGTGCCAGCAGCCCCCGGGACGAGCAGTACTTC.